These T cell receptor beta chains were read from a single sample in a study of OX40 agonist ivuxolimab in advanced cancers. Profiled with immunoSEQ multiplex PCR; TCRdb holds only in-frame clones, not every one. The sample has roughly 62,000 clones; roughly 82% are singletons. The sequences come from CD4+ or CD8+ T cells sorted from blood, collected in a trial of the OX40 agonist ivuxolimab. These receptors were obtained from an adult with an advanced solid tumor such as melanoma, head and neck, liver or kidney cancer. Each CDR3 is given with its conserved first and last residue. The D gene is left open where the match is weak. Where a row states a size, it is once, few, many or the class of an expanded clone; other rows omit it.

>TRBV27|TRBJ2-1|-|TRBD1
TGTGCCAGCACAACCGGGACAGTAAATGAGCAGTTCTTC
CASTTGTVNEQFF
>TRBV5-1|TRBJ2-3|-|-
TGCGCCAGCAGCTTGGATGGGGGAGACGCAGATACGCAGTATTTT
CASSLDGGDADTQYF
>TRBV19|TRBJ1-5|-|-
TGTGCCAGTAGTATGACGGCGACCGCCCGAAAAGTTCTCGAGCCCCAGCATTTT
CASSMTATARKVLEPQHF
>TRBV4-3|TRBJ2-7|-|TRBD1
TGCGCCAGCAGCCAAGCTCGGGCTACAGGGGTTTATCGGTACGAGCAGTACTTC
CASSQARATGVYRYEQYF
>TRBV6-5|TRBJ2-3|-|TRBD2
TGTGCCAGCAGTTACGGGCGGGGGGGCACCGGAGATACGCAGTATTTT
CASSYGRGGTGDTQYF
>TRBV11-3|TRBJ2-3|-|-
TGTGCCAGCAGCTTAGTGCGGAACGAGGGAATGCAGGATACGCAGTATTTT
CASSLVRNEGMQDTQYF
>TRBV6-5|TRBJ2-5|-|-
TGTGCCAGCACCCACACGGGGGATATGGGGAAGACCCAGTACTTC
CASTHTGDMGKTQYF
>TRBV28|TRBJ2-5|-|TRBD1
TGTGCCAGCAGACCACAGGGGATGGTGGAGACCCAGTACTTC
CASRPQGMVETQYF
>TRBV14|TRBJ1-4|-|-
TGTGCCAGACGTAAACAGGCAACTAATGAAAAACTGTTTTTT
CARRKQATNEKLFF
>TRBV5-4|TRBJ2-5|-|-
TGTGCCAGCAGCTTGGATACCACGAACACGCAAGAGACCCAGTACTTC
CASSLDTTNTQETQYF
>TRBV28|TRBJ2-7|-|-
TGTGCCAGCAGTTTAGAGTACGAGCAGTACTTC
CASSLEYEQYF
>TRBV27|TRBJ1-6|few|TRBD1
TGTGCCAGCAGTTTAGTGGGACAGGGAGTCTCACCCCTCCACTTT
CASSLVGQGVSPLHF
>TRBV7-8|TRBJ2-1|few|-
TGTGCCAGCAGCTTAGAGAGGGTCACCTACTCCAATGAGCAGTTCTTC
CASSLERVTYSNEQFF
>TRBV18|TRBJ2-3|-|TRBD1
TGTGCCAGCTTGGGACAGTCAGAAGATACGCAGTATTTT
CASLGQSEDTQYF
>TRBV6-4|TRBJ2-2|-|-
TGTGCCAGCAGTGCTTTCTCAGGCACCGGGGAGCTGTTTTTT
CASSAFSGTGELFF
>TRBV7-9|TRBJ1-1|-|-
TGTGCCAGCAGCTTAACGGGGGGCAGCCACACTGAAGCTTTCTTT
CASSLTGGSHTEAFF
>TRBV19|TRBJ2-3|few|-
TGTGCCAGTAGACCCCTGGGGGCGGGAGATACGCAGTATTTT
CASRPLGAGDTQYF
>TRBV19|TRBJ1-1|once|-
TGTGCCAGTAGTCCTCGGCAGGGAGAGGCGATGAACACTGAAGCTTTCTTT
CASSPRQGEAMNTEAFF
>TRBV7-2|TRBJ2-1|-|TRBD1
TGTGCCACCAACCGGGACAGGGTCAATGAGCAGTTCTTC
CATNRDRVNEQFF
>TRBV4-2|TRBJ1-4|-|-
TGTGCCAGCAGCCAAGATTTGGGGGAAAAACTGTTTTTT
CASSQDLGEKLFF
>TRBV2|TRBJ2-7|-|TRBD1
TGTGCCAGCAACAGACAGGGAGCCCACGAGCAGTACTTC
CASNRQGAHEQYF
>TRBV6-1|TRBJ1-3|-|-
TGTGCCAGCAGTGGCGGCTACTCTGGAAACACCATATATTTT
CASSGGYSGNTIYF
>TRBV10-1|TRBJ1-5|-|-
TGCGCCAGCAGTGAGTCAGGGAGGGTTCAGCCCCAGCATTTT
CASSESGRVQPQHF
>TRBV21-1|TRBJ2-7|-|-
TGTGCCAGCAGCAAAGGTAAGAGGGGGCCCTACGAGCAGTACTTC
CASSKGKRGPYEQYF
>TRBV28|TRBJ2-7|-|-
TGTGCCAGCAGTCGCCCGGGGTCCCACTCCTACGAGCAGTACTTC
CASSRPGSHSYEQYF
>TRBV9|TRBJ2-3|-|TRBD2
TGTGCCAGCAGCGTCCGGGGGGGCAGCACAGATACGCAGTATTTT
CASSVRGGSTDTQYF
>TRBV6-4|TRBJ1-2|-|-
TGTGCCAGCAGTGAATACATCCAGGCACTAGATGGCTACACCTTC
CASSEYIQALDGYTF
>TRBV7-9|TRBJ1-1|once|-
TGTGCCAGCAGCTTAACTTGGAGAACTGAAGCTTTCTTT
CASSLTWRTEAFF
>TRBV4-1|TRBJ2-5|-|-
TGCGCCAGCAGCCAGAGTACAGGGAGGGGGCAAGAGACCCAGTACTTC
CASSQSTGRGQETQYF
>TRBV9|TRBJ2-1|-|-
TGTGCCAGCAGCGTAGAAGGGGGGGACCGCTACAATGAGCAGTTCTTC
CASSVEGGDRYNEQFF
>TRBV6-1|TRBJ1-5|-|TRBD1
TGTGCCAGCAGTAAGGGGGACAGTCTCAATCAGCCCCAGCATTTT
CASSKGDSLNQPQHF
>TRBV7-8|TRBJ1-2|-|-
TGTGCCAGCAGCTTAGTTGGGGAGTATGGCTACACCTTC
CASSLVGEYGYTF
>TRBV4-1|TRBJ2-7|-|-
TGCGCCAGCAGCCAAGATGTGGCCCTCTACGAGCAGTACTTC
CASSQDVALYEQYF
>TRBV4-2|TRBJ1-2|few|TRBD1
TGTGCCAGCAGCCGGCGACAGGGTGGTGGCTACACCTTC
CASSRRQGGGYTF
>TRBV28|TRBJ2-5|-|-
TGTGCCAGCAGCTCGGGGTATGGGACCCAGTACTTC
CASSSGYGTQYF
>TRBV6-6|TRBJ2-7|-|-
TGTGCCAGCAGCCTGGTGGGGGGGGCGGAATACGAGCAGTACTTC
CASSLVGGAEYEQYF
>TRBV7-6|TRBJ1-6|-|-
TGTGCCAGCAGCTTAAGTCCCTTCTATAATTCACCCCTCCACTTT
CASSLSPFYNSPLHF
>TRBV11-1|TRBJ2-5|-|-
TGTGCCAGCAGCTTAGGGGTCGGGGGACAAGAGACCCAGTACTTC
CASSLGVGGQETQYF
>TRBV6-5|TRBJ1-5|-|-
TGTGCCAGCAGTCCGAGGTTTCCAGGGCCCCAGCATTTT
CASSPRFPGPQHF
>TRBV7-9|TRBJ1-4|-|-
TGTGCCAGCAGCTTAGTGTTGGGAATGGGTAATGAAAAACTGTTTTTT
CASSLVLGMGNEKLFF
>TRBV9|TRBJ1-6|few|-
TGTGCCAGCAGCGCCCGGACCACCTCAAGCTCCTATAATTCACCCCTCCACTTT
CASSARTTSSSYNSPLHF
>TRBV7-9|TRBJ1-3|-|-
TGTGCCAGCAGATCCCGTTCACAAACCTCTGGAAACACCATATATTTT
CASRSRSQTSGNTIYF
>TRBV19|TRBJ1-4|-|-
TGTGCCAGTAGTATAGAAGGACGGGGAAACAATGAAAAACTGTTTTTT
CASSIEGRGNNEKLFF
>TRBV27|TRBJ2-1|-|-
TGTGCCAGCAGTAACCGGGGCCACATCGACAATGAGCAGTTCTTC
CASSNRGHIDNEQFF
>TRBV7-2|TRBJ1-4|-|-
TGTGCCAGCAGCTTAGAGGGTGCAACTAATGAAAAACTGTTTTTT
CASSLEGATNEKLFF
>TRBV6-1|TRBJ2-5|-|TRBD2
TGTGCCAGCAGCCCGGGACTAGCGGGGCAAGAGACCCAGTACTTC
CASSPGLAGQETQYF
>TRBV5-6|TRBJ2-1|-|-
TGTGCCAGCAGCTTGGTTGCAGGGTTGGGGTTCTTC
CASSLVAGLGFF
>TRBV9|TRBJ1-1|-|-
TGTGCCAGCAGCGTACTGCCGGAGGAGGGCACTGAAGCTTTCTTT
CASSVLPEEGTEAFF